This passage covers 5 T cell receptor beta chains from one sample sequenced in a study of blood T cell repertoires in COVID-19. Here immunoSEQ multiplex PCR was the method, and the copy in TCRdb shows in-frame clones only, minus some. The table has around 250,000 clones, roughly four fifths seen once; the top ten hold about 15%. The source material was PBMCs or T cells enriched from blood (not recorded which). These receptors came from a man aged 40-49 years who had recovered from COVID-19.

J is TRBJ1-1 and V is TRBV7-3; a possible D gene is TRBD1 (5 bases). V lost 1 base, J lost 3 bases, and 9 bases lay in between. In germline, CDR1 is SGHTA, CDR2 FQGTGA. This CDR3 is 14 amino acids long. DNA of the CDR3: TGTGCCAGCAGCTTAATCCCAGGGCACACTGAAGCTTTCTTT. Translating it yields CASSLIPGHTEAFF. The variable domain in full, with the rest retrieved from reference TRBV7-3 and TRBJ1-1, is GAGVSQTPSNKVTEKGKYVELRCDPISGHTALYWYRQSLGQGPEFLIYFQGTGAADDSGLPNDRFFAVRPEGSVSTLKIQRTERGDSAVYLCASSLIPGHTEAFFGQGTRLTVV.

The rearrangement links TRBV29-1 to TRBJ1-2; no firm D call. Trimming pared 4 bases from V and 8 bases from J, leaving 17 bases between. Germline values: CDR1 SQVTM, CDR2 ANQGSEA. This CDR3 has 13 residues. Here the CDR3 DNA reads TGCAGCGTTGGTCCCAATCCGGGTTGGGGCTACACCTTC. Translation: CSVGPNPGWGYTF.

This chain joins TRBV5-1 and TRBJ1-5, with D maybe TRBD1 (5 bases). Germline CDR1 is SGHRS and CDR2 is YFSETQ. Trimming removed 4 bases at V and 7 bases at J, with 15 bases between. The CDR3 is 14 residues long. Written as DNA, the CDR3 is TGCGCCAGCAGCCTGGCGGGGGTAGGACAGCCCCAGCATTTT. It translates to CASSLAGVGQPQHF.

The rearrangement links TRBV19 to TRBJ2-1; no definite D call. The V gene lost 5 bases and the J gene lost 2 bases, with 10 bases spanning the gap. The CDR3 runs to 14 residues. Germline CDR1 is LNHDA and CDR2 is SQIVND (reference sequence). The CDR3 reads CASSADLPYNEQFF. The DNA of the CDR3 is TGTGCCAGTAGTGCGGATCTCCCCTACAATGAGCAGTTCTTC.

V and J are TRBV4-2 and TRBJ2-5; 12 nucleotides match TRBD1. There are 16 residues in the CDR3. Trimming took 2 bases from V and 5 from J; bases not matched to a gene: 6. Germline V gene lookup returns CDR1 LGHNA and CDR2 YNFKEQ. Here the CDR3 reads CASSQSGTGGGETQYF. CDR3 coding DNA: TGTGCCAGCAGCCAAAGCGGGACAGGGGGCGGTGAGACCCAGTACTTC.